This TCR beta chain derives from a study of Graves' ophthalmopathy and Graves' hyperthyroidism. This clonotype occurred many times. Trimming shortened V by 6 bases and J by 13 bases, and 24 bases separated the two germline ends. Per germline, CDR1 MDHEN and CDR2 SYDVKM. The CDR3 is made up of 14 amino acids. The TCR beta CDR3 regions underwent amplification from RNA transcripts. First-round RT-PCR used HTBI primers; second-round multiplex PCR followed. TCRdb reprocessed the multiplex PCR reads with MiXCR, giving one entry per CDR3 protein. The repertoire includes some 520,000 distinct CDR3 sequences, around 14% of them detected once, and 9.8% sits in the top ten.

V and J are TRBV28 and TRBJ2-5, with D unclear. The origin of this receptor is a woman in her 30s with Graves' ophthalmopathy. Sequenced sample: blood. CDR3 protein: CASSSSSPSEPGYF. The CDR3 coding sequence is TGTGCCAGCAGCTCCTCCTCTCCCTCAGAGCCGGGGTACTTC.